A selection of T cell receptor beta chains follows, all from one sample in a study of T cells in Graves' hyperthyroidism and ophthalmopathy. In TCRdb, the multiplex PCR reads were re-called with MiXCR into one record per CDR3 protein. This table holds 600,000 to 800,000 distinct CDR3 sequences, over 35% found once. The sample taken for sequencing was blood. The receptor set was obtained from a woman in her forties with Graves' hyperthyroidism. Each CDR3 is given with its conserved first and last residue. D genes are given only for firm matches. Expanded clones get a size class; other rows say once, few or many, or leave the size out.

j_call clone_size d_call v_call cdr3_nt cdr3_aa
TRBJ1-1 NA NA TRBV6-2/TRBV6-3 TGTGCCAGCTCGCGGGGATCTGATAACACTGAAGCTTTCTTT CASSRGSDNTEAFF
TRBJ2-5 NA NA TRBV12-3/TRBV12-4 TGTGCCAGCACCTACGAGGAGGGCCGATTTGTCTTGGAGACCCAGTACTTC CASTYEEGRFVLETQYF
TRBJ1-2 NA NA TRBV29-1 TGCAGCGTTGAAGAAGTGGTATCCTATGGCTACACCTTC CSVEEVVSYGYTF
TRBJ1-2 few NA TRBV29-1 TGCAGCGTTGGCGGGGTTGGCGGAACTACCAAAAACTATGGCTACACCTTC CSVGGVGGTTKNYGYTF
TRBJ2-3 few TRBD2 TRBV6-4 TGTGCCAGCAGTACCGGTAGCGGGGCGACAGATACGCAGTATTTT CASSTGSGATDTQYF
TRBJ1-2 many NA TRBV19 TGTGCCAGTAGTATAGGGGGCGGTATAGAAGGCTACACCTTC CASSIGGGIEGYTF
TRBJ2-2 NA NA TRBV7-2 TGCGCCGGCAGCCAACAACATGGGGGGAACACCGGGGAGCTGTTTTTT CAGSQQHGGNTGELFF
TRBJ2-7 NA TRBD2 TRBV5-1 TGCGCCAGCAGCCCCCGTCCGGCGAGCGGGGGTTACGAGCAGTACTTC CASSPRPASGGYEQYF
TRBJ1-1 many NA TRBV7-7 TGTGCTAGCAGCTTAGCGCAGAACACTGAAGCTTTCTTT CASSLAQNTEAFF
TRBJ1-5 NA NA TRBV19 TGTGCCAGTAGTATAACGGAGCATAGCAATCAGCCCCAGCATTTT CASSITEHSNQPQHF
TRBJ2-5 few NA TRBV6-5 TGTGCCAGCAGCTCCTCTAGGACCCAGTACTTC CASSSSRTQYF
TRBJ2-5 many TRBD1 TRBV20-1 TGCAGTGCTGGGACAGGGGATGTGGCAGAGACCCAGTACTTC CSAGTGDVAETQYF
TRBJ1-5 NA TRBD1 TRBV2 TGTGCCAGCAGTCCAGGGGGTGTCAATCAGCCCCAGCATTTT CASSPGGVNQPQHF
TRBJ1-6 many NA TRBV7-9 TGTGCCAGCAGCCCCTCGGGGCGCTATAATTCACCCCTCCACTTT CASSPSGRYNSPLHF
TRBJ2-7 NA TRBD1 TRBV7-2 TGTGCCAGCAGCTTAGCGCAAGGGGGCGCGTCCTACGAGCAGTACTTC CASSLAQGGASYEQYF
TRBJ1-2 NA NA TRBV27 TGTGCCAGCAGTTTCCGACTAGACAGCGGTGGCTACACCTTC CASSFRLDSGGYTF
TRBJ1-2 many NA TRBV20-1 TGCAGTGCCAGTCTAAACTATGGCTACACCTTC CSASLNYGYTF
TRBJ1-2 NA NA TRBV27 TGTGCCAGCAGTTGGGACCCTAACTATGGCTACACCTTC CASSWDPNYGYTF
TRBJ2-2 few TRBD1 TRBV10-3 TGTGCCAGCAGTCGCCGGGACAGGGACACCGGGGAGCTGTTTTTT CASSRRDRDTGELFF
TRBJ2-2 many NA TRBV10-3 TGTGCCATCAGACCCCCTCCGTTAGGGGAGCTGTTTTTT CAIRPPPLGELFF
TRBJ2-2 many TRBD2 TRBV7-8 TGTGCCAGCCTTAGCGGGGGGAACACCGGGGAGCTGTTTTTT CASLSGGNTGELFF
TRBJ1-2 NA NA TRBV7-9 TGCGCCAGCAGCCAAAGGCCCGGGCGAGGGGGAAACTATGGCTACACCTTC CASSQRPGRGGNYGYTF
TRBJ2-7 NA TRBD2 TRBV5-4 TGTGCCAGCAGCCCTGGTTGGGGGGGCGAGCAGTACTTC CASSPGWGGEQYF
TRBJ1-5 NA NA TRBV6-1 TGTGCCAGCACCGAACCCTGGAGGAGAGATCAGCCCCAGCATTTT CASTEPWRRDQPQHF
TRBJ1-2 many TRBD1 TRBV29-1 TGCAGCGCGCGGACAGGCGGCTTTGCTGGCTACACCTTC CSARTGGFAGYTF
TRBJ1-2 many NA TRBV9 TGTGCCAGCAGCGTAGACCCCGGGGCGGACTATGGCTACACCTTC CASSVDPGADYGYTF
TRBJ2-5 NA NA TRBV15 TGTGCCAGCACCGACCCCCGGGCAGGGGCAGAGACCCAGTACTTC CASTDPRAGAETQYF
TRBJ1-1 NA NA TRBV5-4 TGTGCCAGCAGCTTGGCCTATACGGGTGAAGCTTTCTTT CASSLAYTGEAFF
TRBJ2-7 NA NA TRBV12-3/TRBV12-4 TGTGCCAGCAGTTTAGTAGTGGCAGACGGATACGAGCAGTACTTC CASSLVVADGYEQYF
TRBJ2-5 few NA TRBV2 TGTGCCAGCAGTGAATTAACAGGGCGGGTGGAGACCCAGTACTTC CASSELTGRVETQYF
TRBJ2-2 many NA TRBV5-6 TGTGCCAGCAGGTTTGCGGCCAACACCGGGGAGCTGTTTTTT CASRFAANTGELFF
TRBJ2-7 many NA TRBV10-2 TGCGCCAGCAGTTCCGACAGGGGAGGGACCTACGAGCAGTACTTC CASSSDRGGTYEQYF
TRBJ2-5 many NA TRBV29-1 TGCAGCGTAGACCTCCGAAGGACAAACCAAGAGACCCAGTACTTC CSVDLRRTNQETQYF
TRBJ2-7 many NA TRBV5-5 TGTGCCAGCAGCTCGCAGGGTGCCTACGAGCAGTACTTC CASSSQGAYEQYF
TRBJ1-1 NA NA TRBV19 TGTGCCAGTGGCGGGAAGGCGCGAACTGAAGCTTTCTTT CASGGKARTEAFF
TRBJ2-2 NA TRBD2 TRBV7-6 TGTGCCAGCAGCCCCGGGACTAACGGGACCGGGGAGCTGTTTTTT CASSPGTNGTGELFF
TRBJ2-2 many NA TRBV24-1 TGTGCCACCAGTGCTAACTCCGGGGAGCTGTTTTTT CATSANSGELFF
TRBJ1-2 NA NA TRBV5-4 TGTGCCAGCAGTCCGATCAGGGGCGGGGACTATGGCTACACCTTC CASSPIRGGDYGYTF
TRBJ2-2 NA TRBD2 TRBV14 TGTGCCAGCAGCCAAGATAGAGCGGGAGTCCGGGAGCTGTTTTTT CASSQDRAGVRELFF
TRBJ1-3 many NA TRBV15 TGTGCCACCAGCAGAGAGGGAGTCTCTGGAAACACCATATATTTT CATSREGVSGNTIYF
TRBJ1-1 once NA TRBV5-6 TGTGCCCGCAGCTTGTTTCAGGGCTCCGTGGCTTTCTTT CARSLFQGSVAFF
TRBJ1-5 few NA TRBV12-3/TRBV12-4 TGTGCCAGCAGTCCAGGGGCCCCATCAAATCAGCCCCAGCATTTT CASSPGAPSNQPQHF
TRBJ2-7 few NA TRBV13 TGTGCCAGCAGACAGGGCGAAACCTACGAGCAGTACTTC CASRQGETYEQYF
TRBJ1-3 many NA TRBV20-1 TGCAGTGCTAGAACCCAGGTGAACACCATATATTTT CSARTQVNTIYF
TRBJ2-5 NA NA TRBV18 TGTGCCAGCTCAGCCGGGAGCGTCGAGACCCAGTACTTC CASSAGSVETQYF
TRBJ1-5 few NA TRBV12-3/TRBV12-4 TGTGCCAGCAGGGACGGAGGGGCCCAAAGTCAGCCCCAGCATTTT CASRDGGAQSQPQHF
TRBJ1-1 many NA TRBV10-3 TGTGCCATCAGTGAGGGGGGACTCGCTGAAGCTTTCTTT CAISEGGLAEAFF
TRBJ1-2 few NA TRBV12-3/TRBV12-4 TGTGCCAGCAGTAATAGGGACAACTATGGCTACACCTTC CASSNRDNYGYTF
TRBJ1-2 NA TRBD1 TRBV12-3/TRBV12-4 TGTGCCAGCACCCCGGGACAGGGAAGCTTTGGCTACACCTTC CASTPGQGSFGYTF
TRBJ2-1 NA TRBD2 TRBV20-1 TGCAGTGCTCTCGTCGGGACTAGCGGGAATGAGCAGTTCTTC CSALVGTSGNEQFF
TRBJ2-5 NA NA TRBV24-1 TGTGCCACCAGCGGCCGTACTAGGGGAGAGACCCAGTACTTC CATSGRTRGETQYF
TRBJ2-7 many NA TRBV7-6 TGTGCCAGCAGCTTAGAGGAGGGCTCCTACGAGCAGTACTTC CASSLEEGSYEQYF
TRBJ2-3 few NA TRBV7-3 TGTGCCAGCAGCCCCCGACCTACAGATACGCAGTATTTT CASSPRPTDTQYF
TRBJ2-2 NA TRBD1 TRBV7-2 TGTGCCAGCAGCTTCTCCGGGACAGTGAACACCGGGGAGCTGTTTTTT CASSFSGTVNTGELFF
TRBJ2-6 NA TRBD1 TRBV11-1 TGTGCCAGCAGTGGGACAGGACGATTATCCGGGGCCAACGCCCTGACTTTC CASSGTGRLSGANALTF
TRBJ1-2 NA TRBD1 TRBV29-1 TGCAGCGTTGAGGGTGACAGGGGGCTTGGCTACACCTTC CSVEGDRGLGYTF
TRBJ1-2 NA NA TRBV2 TGTGCCAGCAGTGAGAAGGTGGCAGGTGGCTACACCTTC CASSEKVAGGYTF
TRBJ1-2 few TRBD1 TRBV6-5 TGTGCCAGCAGTCTTAAACCCGGGACAGGGAATGGCTACACCTTC CASSLKPGTGNGYTF